The sample holds a few counts of the clone carrying this T cell receptor beta chain. The antigen remains unidentified. The data were obtained in a study of beta chain features in type 1 diabetes. Whole-study results and caveats: High-TCR-expressing cells could be over-represented by cDNA sequencing. Junctions at VDJ sites from type 1 diabetes patients had fewer insertions and more deletions. In every one of the four CD4+ subsets, TCRB CDR3s were moderately but significantly shorter in Type 1 diabetes patients.

The CDR3 contains 11 residues. CDR1 SGHNT and CDR2 YENEEA come from the germline V gene. The V and J ends lost 5 bases and 6 bases, in that order; junction bases with no gene match: 1. Sequenced material consisted of expressed TCRB transcripts (all of the isolated RNA was reverse transcribed). TCRdb's table, derived via immunoSEQ multiplex PCR, lists solely in-frame clones and lacks some. Of under 350,000 clones listed, more than 13% are singletons. The gene calls are TRBV11-3 and TRBJ2-7; 7 nucleotides align to TRBD2. Sample: naive CD4+ T cells from blood. The TCR comes from a man aged 25 to 45 with type 1 diabetes. The CDR3 DNA reads TGTGCCAGCAGCGGGGAGGGCGAGCAGTACTTC. Translating gives CASSGEGEQYF.